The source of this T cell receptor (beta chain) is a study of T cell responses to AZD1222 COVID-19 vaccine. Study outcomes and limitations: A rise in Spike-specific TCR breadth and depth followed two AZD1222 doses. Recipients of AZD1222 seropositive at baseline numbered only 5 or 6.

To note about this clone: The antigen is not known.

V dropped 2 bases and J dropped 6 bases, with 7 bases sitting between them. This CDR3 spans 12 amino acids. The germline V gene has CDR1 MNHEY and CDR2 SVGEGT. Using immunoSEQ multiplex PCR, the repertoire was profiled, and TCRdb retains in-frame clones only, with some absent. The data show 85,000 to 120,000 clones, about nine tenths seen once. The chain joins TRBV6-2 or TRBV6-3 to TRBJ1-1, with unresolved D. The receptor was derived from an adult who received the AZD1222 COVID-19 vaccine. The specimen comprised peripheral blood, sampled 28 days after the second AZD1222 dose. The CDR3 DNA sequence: TGTGCCAGCAGTTACAGAGGCGCTGAAGCTTTCTTT. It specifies CASSYRGAEAFF.